Listed here is a single T cell receptor beta chain. The table lists this clonotype with a few counts. What this receptor recognizes is not known. Base qualities were left out, and no much larger clone turns up one base away. A case-control design nested within a healthcare worker cohort in London, UK, was used, with weekly nasopharyngeal swab PCR tests and blood sampling performed. Healthcare workers were recruited between 23 and 31 March 2020, during the week of the UK lockdown, and were followed weekly for up to roughly 16 weeks. Library generation was performed with 5' RACE. The sequencer was a NextSeq 500. Unique molecular identifiers were attached to individual cDNA molecules in the TCR library protocol so that sequencing error and PCR bias could be corrected. Both TCR alpha and beta chains were sequenced, and tight co-correlation was observed between alpha and beta sequence abundances in each sample. On the authors' methods: Decombinator V4 was used to annotate TCR sequences for V gene, J gene and CDR3. TCRs were defined as expanded if a significant change between any two time points was detected under a Poisson model with p below 0.0001. TCR abundances were normalised to the total number of TCRs sequenced in each sample and reported as counts per million. TRAV1-2 paired with TRAJ12, TRAJ20 or TRAJ33 defined MAIT TCRs, while TRAV10 paired with TRAJ18 defined iNKT TCRs. VDJdb, accessed on 1 November 2021, was searched for TCRs annotated for CMV, EBV and SARS-CoV-2, and TCRs annotated for more than one antigen were excluded. TCRdb reprocessed the public reads (quality trimming at Q25 with fastp, clone calling with MiXCR) and kept in-frame beta chains. Entries that share a CDR3 protein sequence are merged under the most common genes and DNA. The V and J calls come from TCRdb's annotation, not from the publication. This sample holds about 72,000 distinct CDR3 sequences; 10% were observed only once. The ten top clones hold under 10% of the sample.

This record belongs to a study of early T cells in non-severe SARS-CoV-2 infection (dated by TCRdb to about 2021). As for the study more broadly: TCR sequencing used bulk RNA from unsorted whole blood, so alpha and beta chains could not be paired.

For CDR1 and CDR2, the germline V gene lists SQVTM and ANQGSEA. The cysteine opens and the phenylalanine closes a CDR3 of 13 amino acids. CDR3 DNA is the only sequence kept; it has 39 bases, read in frame from the first base. After removal of 6 bases from V and 7 bases from J, the junction retains 9 bases not matched to a gene. Study-wide findings and limitations: VDJdb matching was skewed toward anti-spike CD8 responses, so virus-specific expansions were likely underestimated and private and CD4 specificities were missed.

The material was whole blood, obtained at baseline. This clonotype originated in an adult who was a healthcare worker with PCR-confirmed SARS-CoV-2 infection or an uninfected control (not recorded which). The chain couples TRBV29-1 to TRBJ1-2, and 9 junction bases match TRBD1. CDR3 reads: CSVTEQGAGGYTF. The DNA is as follows: TGCAGCGTAACCGAACAGGGGGCTGGTGGCTACACCTTC.